The rows below give T cell receptor beta chains drawn from one sample of a study of blood T cell repertoires in COVID-19. Libraries were prepared by immunoSEQ multiplex PCR; TCRdb keeps only in-frame clonotypes and omits some of them. This sample has 150,000 to 200,000 clones, with 75% to 85% found just once. The sample consisted of peripheral blood. The receptors come from a human donor in a cohort sampled during active COVID-19. Each CDR3 is given with its conserved first and last residue. A D gene is named only where the DNA matches it firmly. For some rows the clone size is stated as once, few or many, or as a class when expanded; others skip it.

>TRBJ1-2|TRBV7-2|-|-
CASSPDRSWSDTF
TGTGCCAGCAGCCCCGACCGGTCATGGAGCGACACCTTC
>TRBJ2-3|TRBV4-3|-|TRBD2
CASSQKLATDTQYF
TGCGCCAGCAGCCAAAAACTAGCGACAGATACGCAGTATTTT
>TRBJ1-4|TRBV19|-|-
CASSIRAGTNEKLFF
TGTGCCAGTAGTATAAGAGCTGGAACTAATGAAAAACTGTTTTTT
>TRBJ1-2|TRBV2|-|-
CASSTWDTQVYGYTF
TGTGCCAGCAGTACTTGGGACACCCAAGTCTATGGCTACACCTTC
>TRBJ2-6|TRBV28|-|TRBD1
CAVDRGSGANVLTF
TGTGCCGTGGACAGGGGATCTGGGGCCAACGTCCTGACTTTC
>TRBJ2-7|TRBV7-6|-|-
CASSPRGVGLGPYEQYF
TGTGCCAGCAGTCCCCGTGGGGTGGGGCTAGGACCATACGAGCAGTACTTC
>TRBJ1-2|TRBV9|-|-
CASSVDPGGGGKGYTF
TGTGCCAGCAGCGTAGACCCGGGGGGCGGGGGTAAAGGCTACACCTTC
>TRBJ2-3|TRBV5-4|-|TRBD2
CASSPTGGSDTQYF
TGTGCCAGCAGCCCGACGGGGGGTTCAGATACGCAGTATTTT
>TRBJ2-7|TRBV7-2|-|-
CASSLGASYEQYF
TGTGCCAGCAGCTTGGGGGCCTCCTACGAGCAGTACTTC
>TRBJ1-3|TRBV11-2|-|-
CASSPDRRGNTIYF
TGTGCCAGCAGCCCCGACAGGCGTGGAAACACCATATATTTT
>TRBJ2-5|TRBV5-6|-|TRBD1
CASSLATGGLETQYF
TGTGCCAGCAGCTTGGCAACAGGGGGCCTGGAGACCCAGTACTTC
>TRBJ1-3|TRBV3-1/TRBV3-2|-|TRBD1
CASSPRDSSSGNTIYF
TGTGCCAGCAGCCCGCGGGACAGTTCCTCTGGAAACACCATATATTTT
>TRBJ2-1|TRBV11-1|-|TRBD2
CASSLARTSTYNEQFF
TGTGCCAGCAGCTTAGCTCGGACTAGCACCTACAATGAGCAGTTCTTC
>TRBJ2-7|TRBV6-2/TRBV6-3|-|-
CASSYFNYEQYF
TGTGCCAGCAGTTACTTCAACTACGAGCAGTACTTC
>TRBJ2-7|TRBV3-1/TRBV3-2|-|-
CASSQDWGLEQYF
TGTGCCAGCAGCCAAGATTGGGGCCTCGAGCAGTACTTC
>TRBJ1-5|TRBV19|-|TRBD1
CASSFGTGSNQPQHF
TGTGCCAGTAGTTTTGGGACAGGTAGCAATCAGCCCCAGCATTTT
>TRBJ1-2|TRBV7-2|-|-
CASSLGEVSNYGYTF
TGTGCCAGCAGCTTGGGGGAGGTTTCCAACTATGGCTACACCTTC
>TRBJ1-4|TRBV7-3|-|-
CASSPPEWARGYEKLFF
TGTGCCAGCAGCCCTCCGGAGTGGGCCCGAGGGTATGAAAAACTGTTTTTT
>TRBJ2-1|TRBV4-3|-|TRBD2
CASSQLAGGPNEQFF
TGCGCCAGCAGCCAGCTAGCGGGAGGACCCAATGAGCAGTTCTTC
>TRBJ1-1|TRBV11-2|few|-
CASSHNRVLETEAFF
TGTGCCAGCAGCCATAACAGGGTTCTGGAGACTGAAGCTTTCTTT
>TRBJ1-2|TRBV12-3/TRBV12-4|-|TRBD1
CASRQGASGYTF
TGTGCCAGCAGGCAGGGGGCCTCTGGCTACACCTTC
>TRBJ2-1|TRBV12-5|once|-
CASGFGLGTYNEQFF
TGTGCTAGTGGTTTTGGACTGGGTACCTACAATGAGCAGTTCTTC
>TRBJ1-5|TRBV9|-|-
CASSVGGKDNQPQHF
TGTGCCAGCAGCGTAGGGGGCAAAGACAATCAGCCCCAGCATTTT
>TRBJ1-2|TRBV6-6|-|-
CASSPDSLYGYTF
TGTGCCAGCAGCCCCGACAGCCTCTATGGCTACACCTTC
>TRBJ1-5|TRBV12-3/TRBV12-4|-|-
CASSLGQIQPQHF
TGTGCCAGCAGTTTAGGGCAGATCCAGCCCCAGCATTTT
>TRBJ1-4|TRBV4-2|-|-
CASSQETKGATNEKLFF
TGTGCCAGCAGCCAAGAAACAAAAGGGGCAACTAATGAAAAACTGTTTTTT
>TRBJ1-2|TRBV19|-|-
CASSQDRNYGYTF
TGTGCCAGTAGCCAAGACAGGAACTATGGCTACACCTTC
>TRBJ2-1|TRBV19|-|TRBD1
CASSNRGYNEQFF
TGTGCCAGTAGTAACAGGGGGTACAATGAGCAGTTCTTC